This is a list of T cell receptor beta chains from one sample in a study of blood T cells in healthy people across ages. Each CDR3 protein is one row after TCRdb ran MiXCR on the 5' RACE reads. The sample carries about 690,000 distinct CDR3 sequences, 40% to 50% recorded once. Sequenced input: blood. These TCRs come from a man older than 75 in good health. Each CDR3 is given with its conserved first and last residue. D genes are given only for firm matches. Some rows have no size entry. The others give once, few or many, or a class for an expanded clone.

TGTGCCAGCAGCCCCTGGGCTAGCGGGGGCCAGACCTACAATGAGCAGTTCTTC | CASSPWASGGQTYNEQFF | TRBV4-2 | TRBD2 | few | TRBJ2-1
TGCGCCAGCGCCCTCACCCACCGGACTAACAATGAGCAGTACTTC | CASALTHRTNNEQYF | TRBV5-1 | NA | once | TRBJ2-7
TGTGCCACCAGTGATGGTGGGAACATTCAGTACTTC | CATSDGGNIQYF | TRBV24-1 | NA | NA | TRBJ2-4
TGTGCCAGCAGGGAAGGGACAGCTCTCCCCTACTTC | CASREGTALPYF | TRBV12-3/TRBV12-4 | TRBD1 | NA | TRBJ2-5
TGTGCCAGCAGCTTCGACTTGGAGAACACCGGGGAGCTGTTTTTT | CASSFDLENTGELFF | TRBV7-9 | NA | few | TRBJ2-2
TGTGCCAGCAGTTATCGCAGGGGCTACGAGCAGTACTTC | CASSYRRGYEQYF | TRBV11-3 | NA | few | TRBJ2-7
TGTGCCAGCAGTGAACTAGGAATTCAGTACTTC | CASSELGIQYF | TRBV2 | NA | NA | TRBJ2-4
TGTGCCAGCACCCAAATGGGTAGTCAGGTCCGCGAGCAGTACTTC | CASTQMGSQVREQYF | TRBV28 | NA | few | TRBJ2-7
TGCAGTGCTAATCTGGGACAGCCGTCCCTCGAGCAGTACTTC | CSANLGQPSLEQYF | TRBV20-1 | TRBD1 | NA | TRBJ2-7
TGTGCCAGCAGTTCCCGATCAGGGTCGAACACTGAAGCTTTCTTT | CASSSRSGSNTEAFF | TRBV6-5 | NA | NA | TRBJ1-1
TGTGCTAGTGGTTTGAAGCCGAACACTGAAGCTTTCTTT | CASGLKPNTEAFF | TRBV12-5 | NA | few | TRBJ1-1
TGTGCCAGCAGCTCCCGCCCTCCGGAGTACAATGAGCAGTTCTTC | CASSSRPPEYNEQFF | TRBV11-1 | NA | few | TRBJ2-1
TGTGCCAGCAGAGGACTAGCTAGAGAGACCCAGTACTTC | CASRGLARETQYF | TRBV6-2/TRBV6-3 | TRBD2 | few | TRBJ2-5
TGTGCCAGCAGCGCTAGGTACAATCAGGGATCCGGAGAGACCCAGTACTTC | CASSARYNQGSGETQYF | TRBV6-1 | NA | many | TRBJ2-5
TGTGCCTGGAGTGTTACCCCACACTCCTACGAGCAGTACTTC | CAWSVTPHSYEQYF | TRBV30 | NA | NA | TRBJ2-7
TGCGCCAGCGGGGTTAACAGGGGCGACACTGAAGCTTTCTTT | CASGVNRGDTEAFF | TRBV5-1 | TRBD1 | NA | TRBJ1-1
TGTGCTAGTGGTTTGGGACTACCAATCAAAGAGACCCAGTACTTC | CASGLGLPIKETQYF | TRBV12-5 | NA | NA | TRBJ2-5
TGCAGTGCTAGAAGGGGGCTGGCAGATACGCAGTATTTT | CSARRGLADTQYF | TRBV20-1 | TRBD1 | NA | TRBJ2-3
TGTGCCAGCAGTAAGGCTCGGGCTAGCGGACAAGAGACCCAGTACTTC | CASSKARASGQETQYF | TRBV28 | TRBD2 | NA | TRBJ2-5
TGTGCCAGCAGCCAAGGGAGGGCGGCTAGCTACAATGAGCAGTACTTC | CASSQGRAASYNEQYF | TRBV4-2 | NA | NA | TRBJ2-5
TGTGCCAGCAGCTCCCGACGTCAAGATACGCAGTATTTT | CASSSRRQDTQYF | TRBV7-2 | NA | NA | TRBJ2-3
TGCAGTGCCTATTTCGACAGGGTGAAAGAGCAGTTCTTC | CSAYFDRVKEQFF | TRBV20-1 | TRBD1 | NA | TRBJ2-1
TGTGCCAGCAGAGCACGCGGGACAGGGGTTCCCTCTGGGGCCAACGTCCTGACTTTC | CASRARGTGVPSGANVLTF | TRBV6-2/TRBV6-3 | TRBD1 | few | TRBJ2-6
TGTGCCAGCACCTTAACAGGGGGAATAGCCAAAAACATTCAGTACTTC | CASTLTGGIAKNIQYF | TRBV7-2 | TRBD1 | NA | TRBJ2-4
TGTGCCAGCGAAGGAGGGGGGCAGGGCTATGGCTACACCTTC | CASEGGGQGYGYTF | TRBV12-3/TRBV12-4 | NA | few | TRBJ1-2
TGTGCCAGCAGCTTGGTAGCGGGGCAAGAGGCCCAGTACTTC | CASSLVAGQEAQYF | TRBV7-2 | TRBD2 | NA | TRBJ2-7
TGTGCCAGCAGCCAACCCGGGGGCGGGTACGAGCAGTACTTC | CASSQPGGGYEQYF | TRBV4-2 | NA | few | TRBJ2-7
TGCAGTGCTAGAGATTTTCAAGCGGGAAGAGTTGATACGCAGTATTTT | CSARDFQAGRVDTQYF | TRBV20-1 | TRBD2 | once | TRBJ2-3
TGTGCCAGCAGTTACTCTGGCGGGTACAATGAGCAGTTCTTC | CASSYSGGYNEQFF | TRBV6-2/TRBV6-3 | NA | NA | TRBJ2-1
TGCAGCACCTTCTCCGGAGTTCGCACAGATACGCAGTATTTT | CSTFSGVRTDTQYF | TRBV29-1 | NA | NA | TRBJ2-3
TGTGCCAGCAGCCGCAAGCAGAGCTCCTACAATGAGCAGTACTTC | CASSRKQSSYNEQYF | TRBV11-3 | NA | NA | TRBJ2-7
TGTGCCAGCAGTTACTCGACAGGGGGCGAAGAGACCCAGTACTTC | CASSYSTGGEETQYF | TRBV6-5 | TRBD1 | NA | TRBJ2-5
TGTGCCAGCACTAGAGAACAGGGGGCCTATGGCTACACCTTC | CASTREQGAYGYTF | TRBV11-2 | TRBD1 | many | TRBJ1-2
TGTGCCAGCTCGCCGGACAGGGGAGACATTCAGTACTTC | CASSPDRGDIQYF | TRBV6-4 | TRBD1 | NA | TRBJ2-4
TGTGCCAGCACCCAGGGGAATAACTATGGCTACACCTTC | CASTQGNNYGYTF | TRBV6-1 | NA | NA | TRBJ1-2
TGCAGTGCTAGAGATCGCACCGTCGGGGGACGACAGAACAATGAGCAGTTCTTC | CSARDRTVGGRQNNEQFF | TRBV20-1 | NA | few | TRBJ2-1
TGTGCCAGCAGCTTAGATGGGGGGGGCTATACGCAGTATTTT | CASSLDGGGYTQYF | TRBV7-2 | NA | few | TRBJ2-3
TGTGCCAGCAGCCATACCGGGAGAGAGGGAGAAAAACTGTTTTTT | CASSHTGREGEKLFF | TRBV3-1 | NA | few | TRBJ1-4
TGTGCCAGCAGCTTAAACCCGGGCGGGGATACGCAGTATTTT | CASSLNPGGDTQYF | TRBV7-3 | NA | NA | TRBJ2-3
TGTGCCAGCAGCCCAAGGGGGTCCGGCTCCTACAATGAGCAGTACTTC | CASSPRGSGSYNEQYF | TRBV7-2 | NA | NA | TRBJ2-5
TGTGCCAGCAGCCAAGATCGTCGAACAGATACGCAGTATTTT | CASSQDRRTDTQYF | TRBV4-2 | NA | many | TRBJ2-3
TGTGCCAGCAGCGTAGGGGACGAGTCCCTCTACGAGCAGTACTTC | CASSVGDESLYEQYF | TRBV9 | NA | NA | TRBJ2-7
TGTGCCAGCAGTTTCCGGGGGGCAATGAACACTGAAGCTTTCTTT | CASSFRGAMNTEAFF | TRBV27 | NA | NA | TRBJ1-1
TGTGCCAGCAGCTTAGTTAGTGGGGCAGAGACCCAGTACTTC | CASSLVSGAETQYF | TRBV11-3 | NA | NA | TRBJ2-5
TGCGCCAGCAGCCCGACTAGGAGGGACTCCTACAATGAGCAGTACTTC | CASSPTRRDSYNEQYF | TRBV5-1 | NA | NA | TRBJ2-7
TGTGCCAGCCAACAGGGGTCCAAAAACATTCAGTACTTC | CASQQGSKNIQYF | TRBV11-2 | TRBD1 | NA | TRBJ2-4
TGTGCCAGCAGTTTTTTCCAGGCCGCCTACAATGAGCAGTTCTTC | CASSFFQAAYNEQFF | TRBV27 | NA | few | TRBJ2-1
TGTGCCAGCAGCGCGATCGGACACAGCACAGATGCGCAGTATTTT | CASSAIGHSTDAQYF | TRBV7-2 | NA | once | TRBJ2-3
TGCAGTGCTAGAGATCGACGGCCCGGCTACACCTTC | CSARDRRPGYTF | TRBV20-1 | NA | NA | TRBJ1-2
TGTGCCAGCAGTGCATACTACGAGCAGTACTTC | CASSAYYEQYF | TRBV9 | NA | many | TRBJ2-7
TGTGCCAGCAGCTTAGCGCTGGGGGTTGAGCAGTTCTTC | CASSLALGVEQFF | TRBV7-2 | NA | NA | TRBJ2-1
TGTGCCAGCAGTCCCGGGACTAGGGGGATGAGGACAGATACGCAGTATTTT | CASSPGTRGMRTDTQYF | TRBV6-6 | TRBD2 | NA | TRBJ2-3
TGCGCCAGCAGCTTGACTAGCGGGGGGTACTACGAGCAGTACTTC | CASSLTSGGYYEQYF | TRBV5-1 | TRBD2 | NA | TRBJ2-7